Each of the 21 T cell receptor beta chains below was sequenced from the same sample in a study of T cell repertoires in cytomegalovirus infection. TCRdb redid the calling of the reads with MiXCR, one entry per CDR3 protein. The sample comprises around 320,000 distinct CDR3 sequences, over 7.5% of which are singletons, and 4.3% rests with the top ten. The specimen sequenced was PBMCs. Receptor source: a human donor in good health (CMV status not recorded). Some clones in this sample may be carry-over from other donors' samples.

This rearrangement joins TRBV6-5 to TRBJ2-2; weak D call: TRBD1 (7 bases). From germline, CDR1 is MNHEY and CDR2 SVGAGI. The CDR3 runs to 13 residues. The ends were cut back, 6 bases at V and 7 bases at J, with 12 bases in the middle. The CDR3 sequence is CASSQGGNGELFF. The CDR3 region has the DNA TGTGCCAGCAGCCAGGGGGGCAACGGGGAGCTGTTTTTT.

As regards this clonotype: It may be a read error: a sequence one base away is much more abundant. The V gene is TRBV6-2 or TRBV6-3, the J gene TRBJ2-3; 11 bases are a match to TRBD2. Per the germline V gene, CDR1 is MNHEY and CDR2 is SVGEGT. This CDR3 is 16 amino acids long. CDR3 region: CASSETSGGLTDTQFF. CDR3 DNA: TGTGCCAGCAGTGAAACTAGCGGGGGTCTCACAGATACGCAGTTTTTT.

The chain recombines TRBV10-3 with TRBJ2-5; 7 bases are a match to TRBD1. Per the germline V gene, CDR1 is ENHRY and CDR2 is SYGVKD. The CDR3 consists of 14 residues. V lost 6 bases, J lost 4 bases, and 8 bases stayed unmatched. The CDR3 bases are TGTGCCATCAGCGACAGGGTAGGTGGAGAGACCCAGTACTTC. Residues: CAISDRVGGETQYF.

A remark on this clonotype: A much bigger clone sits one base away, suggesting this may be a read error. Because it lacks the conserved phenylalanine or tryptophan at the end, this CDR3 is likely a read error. The chain's CDR3 is CASSLHGSLNTEAFS. In DNA, the CDR3 is TGTGCCAGCAGCTTACACGGGTCGCTGAACACTGAAGCTTTCTCT. This chain connects TRBV7-2 to TRBJ1-1; D is undetermined. V lost 2 bases to trimming and J lost 0 bases, with 10 bases between them. This CDR3 has 15 amino acids. CDR1 and CDR2 from the germline V gene are SGHTA and FQGNSA.

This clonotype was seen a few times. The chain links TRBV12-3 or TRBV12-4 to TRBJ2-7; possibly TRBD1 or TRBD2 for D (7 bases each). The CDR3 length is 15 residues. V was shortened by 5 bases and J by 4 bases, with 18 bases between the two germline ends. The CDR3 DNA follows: TGTGCCAGCAGTACCGGGACAGCGGGAACTTACGAGCAGTACTTC. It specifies CASSTGTAGTYEQYF.

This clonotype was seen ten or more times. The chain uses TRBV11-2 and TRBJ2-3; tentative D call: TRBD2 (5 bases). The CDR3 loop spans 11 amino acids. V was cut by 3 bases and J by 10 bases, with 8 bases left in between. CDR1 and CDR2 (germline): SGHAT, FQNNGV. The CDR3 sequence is CASSFRGAQYF. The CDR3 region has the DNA TGTGCCAGCAGCTTCCGGGGTGCGCAGTATTTT.

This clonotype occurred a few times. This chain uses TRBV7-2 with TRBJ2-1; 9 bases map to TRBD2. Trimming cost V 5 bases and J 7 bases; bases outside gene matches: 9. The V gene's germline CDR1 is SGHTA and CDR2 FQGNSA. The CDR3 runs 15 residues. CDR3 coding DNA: TGTGCCAGCAGCCCCCCTTTGACTAGCGGTAATGAGCAGTTCTTC. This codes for CASSPPLTSGNEQFF.

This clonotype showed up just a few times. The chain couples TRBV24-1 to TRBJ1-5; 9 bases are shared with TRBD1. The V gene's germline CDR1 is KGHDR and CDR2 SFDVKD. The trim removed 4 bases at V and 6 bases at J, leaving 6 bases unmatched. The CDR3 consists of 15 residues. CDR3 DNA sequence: TGTGCCACCAGTGAGCCGGGACAGGGTGGTCAGCCCCAGCATTTT. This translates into CATSEPGQGGQPQHF.

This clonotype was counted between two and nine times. The CDR3 bases are TGTGCCAGCAGTTTAGGGGACAAAAACTATGGCTACACCTTC. Translation: CASSLGDKNYGYTF. The chain is built from TRBV28 and TRBJ1-2, with D perhaps TRBD1 (6 bases). Looked up from germline, CDR1 is MDHEN and CDR2 is SYDVKM. The CDR3 has 14 residues. V lost 2 bases to trimming and J lost 2 bases, with 9 bases between them.

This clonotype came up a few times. CDR3 nucleotides: TGTGCCAGCAGCTTAGAGTCGGCGGAAAGAAGCTATGGCTACACCTTC. It specifies CASSLESAERSYGYTF. The rearrangement uses TRBV7-6 and TRBJ1-2; D uncertain. Trimming removed 1 base from V and 4 bases from J, with 16 bases in between. The germline gives CDR1 SGHVS, CDR2 FNYEAQ. The CDR3 length is 16 residues.

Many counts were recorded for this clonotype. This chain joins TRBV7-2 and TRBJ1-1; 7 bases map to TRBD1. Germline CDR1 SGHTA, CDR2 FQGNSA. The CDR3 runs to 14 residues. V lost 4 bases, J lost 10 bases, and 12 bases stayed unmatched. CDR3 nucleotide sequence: TGTGCCAGCAGCTCGGGGTGGACGGGACAGAGAGCTTTCTTT. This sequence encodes CASSSGWTGQRAFF.

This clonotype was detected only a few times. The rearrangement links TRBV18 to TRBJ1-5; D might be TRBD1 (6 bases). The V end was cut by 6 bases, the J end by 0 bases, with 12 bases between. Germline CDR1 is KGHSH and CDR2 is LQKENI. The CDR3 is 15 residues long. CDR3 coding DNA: TGTGCCAGCTCGGCCGGGACACATAGCAATCAGCCCCAGCATTTT. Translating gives CASSAGTHSNQPQHF.

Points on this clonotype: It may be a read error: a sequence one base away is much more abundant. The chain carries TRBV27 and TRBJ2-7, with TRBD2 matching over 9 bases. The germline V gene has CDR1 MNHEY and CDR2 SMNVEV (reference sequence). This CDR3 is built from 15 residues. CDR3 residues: CAGSFKAGGPYEQYF. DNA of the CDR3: TGTGCCGGCAGTTTTAAGGCGGGGGGGCCGTACGAGCAGTACTTC.

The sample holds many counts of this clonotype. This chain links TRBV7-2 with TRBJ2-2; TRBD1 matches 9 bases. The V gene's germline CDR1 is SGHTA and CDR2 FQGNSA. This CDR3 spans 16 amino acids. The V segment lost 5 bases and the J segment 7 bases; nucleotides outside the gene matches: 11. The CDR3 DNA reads TGTGCCAGCAGCCAAGGGACAGGGACACGGGGCGGGGAGCTGTTTTTT. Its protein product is CASSQGTGTRGGELFF.

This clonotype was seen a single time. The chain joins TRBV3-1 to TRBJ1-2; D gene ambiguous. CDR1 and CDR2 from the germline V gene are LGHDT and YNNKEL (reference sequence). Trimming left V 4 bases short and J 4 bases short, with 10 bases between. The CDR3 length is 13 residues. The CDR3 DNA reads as TGTGCCAGCAGCCCCAGCGGTCCCTATGGCTACACCTTC. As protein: CASSPSGPYGYTF.

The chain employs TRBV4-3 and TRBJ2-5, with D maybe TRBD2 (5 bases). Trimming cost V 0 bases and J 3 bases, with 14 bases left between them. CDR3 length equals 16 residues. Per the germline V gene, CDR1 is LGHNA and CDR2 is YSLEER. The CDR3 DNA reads TGCGCCAGCAGCCAAGACTTACGGGAAATCAAAGAGACCCAGTACTTC. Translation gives CASSQDLREIKETQYF.

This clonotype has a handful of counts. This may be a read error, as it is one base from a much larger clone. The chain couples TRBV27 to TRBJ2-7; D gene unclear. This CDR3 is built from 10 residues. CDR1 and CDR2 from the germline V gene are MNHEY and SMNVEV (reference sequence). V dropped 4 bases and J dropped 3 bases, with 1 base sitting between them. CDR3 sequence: CASSCYEQYF. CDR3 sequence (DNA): TGTGCCAGCAGTTGCTACGAGCAGTACTTC.

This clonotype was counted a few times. CDR3 bases: TGTGCCAGCAGCCAAGAACGGAGGATCCATGAGCAGTTCTTC. Its translation: CASSQERRIHEQFF. This chain uses TRBV14 with TRBJ2-1, with D possibly matching TRBD2 (5 bases). Trimming cost V 0 bases and J 8 bases, with 11 bases left between them. The CDR3 is 14 amino acids. CDR1 is SGHDN and CDR2 is FVKESK in the germline V gene.

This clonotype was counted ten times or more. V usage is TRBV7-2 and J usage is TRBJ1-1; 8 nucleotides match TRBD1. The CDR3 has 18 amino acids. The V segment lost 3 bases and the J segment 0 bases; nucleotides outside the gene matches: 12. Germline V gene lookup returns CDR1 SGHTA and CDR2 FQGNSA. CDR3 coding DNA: TGTGCCAGCAGCTTTGGACAGGGTTCCTCTGCGATGAACACTGAAGCTTTCTTT. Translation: CASSFGQGSSAMNTEAFF.

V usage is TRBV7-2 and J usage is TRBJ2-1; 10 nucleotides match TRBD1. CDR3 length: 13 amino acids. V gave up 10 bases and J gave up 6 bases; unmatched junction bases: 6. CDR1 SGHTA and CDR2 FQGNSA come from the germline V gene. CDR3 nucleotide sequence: TGTGCCACCAAACGGACAGGGGGCAATGAGCAGTTCTTC. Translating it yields CATKRTGGNEQFF.

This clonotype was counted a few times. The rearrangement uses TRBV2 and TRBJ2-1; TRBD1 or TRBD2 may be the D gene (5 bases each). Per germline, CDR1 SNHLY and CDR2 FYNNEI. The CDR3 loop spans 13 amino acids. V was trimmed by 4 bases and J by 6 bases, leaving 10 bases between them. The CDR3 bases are TGTGCCAGCAGTGTCACTAGGGGCAATGAGCAGTTCTTC. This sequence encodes CASSVTRGNEQFF.